This is a list of T cell receptor beta chains from one sample in a study of technical replicates of blood from a few donors. The repertoire was sequenced with immunoSEQ multiplex PCR; TCRdb's copy has only in-frame clones and lacks some. The repertoire includes about 93,000 clones, around 96% of them detected once, and roughly 0.28% sits in the top ten. The sample consisted of T cells isolated from PBMCs. Every receptor here comes from a human donor in good health. Each CDR3 is given without its conserved first and last residue. The D gene is left open where the match is weak.

D gene: TRBD1; V gene: TRBV19; CDR3 protein: ASSINTGALKYQETQY
D gene: TRBD1; V gene: TRBV2; CDR3 protein: ASKGQGRPLALH
D gene: -; V gene: TRBV4-1; CDR3 protein: ASSLTRIETQY
D gene: TRBD2; V gene: TRBV9; CDR3 protein: ASSVDPGGEQF
D gene: TRBD1; V gene: TRBV19; CDR3 protein: ASSPDRTGYSNQPQH
D gene: -; V gene: TRBV11-3; CDR3 protein: ASSLSGVSIGREAF
D gene: -; V gene: TRBV19; CDR3 protein: ASSTGTYEQY
D gene: TRBD2; V gene: TRBV7-2; CDR3 protein: ASSLGGGLSYNEQF
D gene: -; V gene: TRBV6-5; CDR3 protein: ASSYLSGYEQY
D gene: -; V gene: TRBV7-6; CDR3 protein: ASSARLAGADTQY
D gene: -; V gene: TRBV6-5; CDR3 protein: ASKYSLNTGELF
D gene: TRBD1; V gene: TRBV7-2; CDR3 protein: ASSSWDRGGSA
D gene: -; V gene: TRBV30; CDR3 protein: AWAPGGGNTIY
D gene: TRBD2; V gene: TRBV28; CDR3 protein: ASSSTGAGDETQY
D gene: TRBD1; V gene: TRBV9; CDR3 protein: ASSVTGAGNTIY
D gene: TRBD1; V gene: TRBV5-4; CDR3 protein: ASSGGGPGQGATEAF
D gene: TRBD2; V gene: TRBV10-1; CDR3 protein: ASSPYPGGRETQY
D gene: -; V gene: TRBV6-5; CDR3 protein: ASRADSEQY
D gene: -; V gene: TRBV5-4; CDR3 protein: ASSLEPGELF
D gene: -; V gene: TRBV7-9; CDR3 protein: ASSYYGTRNHEQY
D gene: TRBD1; V gene: TRBV14; CDR3 protein: ASSRTGGHQPQH
D gene: -; V gene: TRBV18; CDR3 protein: ASSPDWAPYMNTEAF
D gene: TRBD1; V gene: TRBV7-9; CDR3 protein: ASSWTGSSYEQY
D gene: -; V gene: TRBV5-1; CDR3 protein: ASSLAWRDTDTQY
D gene: TRBD1; V gene: TRBV5-4; CDR3 protein: ASSFRGQDYGYT
D gene: TRBD1; V gene: TRBV18; CDR3 protein: ASSPTDRDYGYT
D gene: TRBD2; V gene: TRBV15; CDR3 protein: ATSRELAAGELF
D gene: -; V gene: TRBV10-1; CDR3 protein: ANSLQGSQPQH
D gene: -; V gene: TRBV6-5; CDR3 protein: ASRTTGNYGYT
D gene: TRBD1; V gene: TRBV11-2; CDR3 protein: ASSMTPGTGFYEQY
D gene: -; V gene: TRBV5-1; CDR3 protein: ASSLGGIVGNQPQH
D gene: TRBD1; V gene: TRBV27; CDR3 protein: ASSLLWTGNSYEQY
D gene: -; V gene: TRBV2; CDR3 protein: ASGKRDSQPQH
D gene: -; V gene: TRBV11-2; CDR3 protein: ASSSAGSSYEQY
D gene: -; V gene: TRBV30; CDR3 protein: AWSVVGRRETQY
D gene: TRBD1; V gene: TRBV13; CDR3 protein: ASSGHLQGLEADTQY
D gene: -; V gene: TRBV6-4; CDR3 protein: ASSEVDKTNYGYT